This entry describes one T cell receptor (beta chain). Germline V CDR1 and CDR2: KGHSH, LQKENI. CDR3 length equals 15 residues. V was pared by 5 bases and J by 6 bases, with 20 bases between. The entry originates in a study of blood T cell repertoires in COVID-19. Study-level background: Sample material is recorded as cDNA or gDNA derived from T cells, B-cell-depleted T cells, or PBMCs.

Sequencing was performed with immunoSEQ multiplex PCR; in TCRdb, only in-frame clones are kept and a portion is missing. The table lists some 380,000 clones, more than 70% of them singletons. The sequence derives from a man aged 25-45 years who had recovered from COVID-19. The chain recombines TRBV18 with TRBJ2-7; maybe TRBD1 (5 bases). Material: PBMCs or T cells enriched from blood (not recorded which). CDR3 coding DNA: TGTGCCAGCTCAGTTAAACAGGCCCTCTTCTCCGAGCAGTACTTC. Its translation: CASSVKQALFSEQYF.